The clone carrying this T cell receptor beta chain showed up just a few times. The sample originates from a study of regulatory T cells in long-lasting Graves disease. Per the germline V gene, CDR1 is SGDLS and CDR2 is YYNGEE. This CDR3 has 17 residues. After removal of 3 bases from V and 7 bases from J, the junction contained 7 bases not matched to a gene. Researchers made TCR beta libraries by using iRepertoire HTBI primers and running Arm-PCR on CDR3 regions. In TCRdb, the multiplex PCR reads were re-called with MiXCR into one record per CDR3 protein. The sample records about 440,000 distinct CDR3 sequences, over 15% being singletons. Time point denoted: newly diagnosed GD, antithyroid drugs for less than 3 months. The TCR library used RNA extracted from PBMCs. Another study also made use of these data, one on T cells in Graves' hyperthyroidism and ophthalmopathy.

This sequence was found in a woman aged 25 to 39 with Graves disease. The V call is TRBV9, the J call TRBJ2-2, with 15 positions matching TRBD2. This specimen consisted of peripheral blood mononuclear cells (PBMCs), obtained at new diagnosis, from a patient treated with antithyroid drugs. CDR3 amino acids: CASSGTSGRAGGGELFF. The DNA of the CDR3 is TGTGCCAGCAGCGGGACTAGCGGGAGGGCCGGGGGCGGGGAGCTGTTTTTT.